This TCR beta chain came from a study of shared clonotypes between healthy human individuals. CD45RO-negative cells were positively selected for CCR7, leaving out terminally differentiated effector memory CD45RA+ cells. Measured with immunoSEQ multiplex PCR; TCRdb has only the in-frame clones, and not every one. The sample records about 2 million clones, approximately 95% being singletons. The sample consisted of naive CD8+ T cells sorted from blood. This receptor was identified in a man in his late teens or twenties in good health.

In DNA form, the CDR3 reads TGTGCCAGCAGCCCCGGACTAGCGGGAGCCCTAAATGAGCAGTTCTTC. As protein: CASSPGLAGALNEQFF. This chain uses TRBV5-4 with TRBJ2-1, with 13 bases fitting TRBD2. V gave up 4 bases and J gave up 7 bases; unmatched junction bases: 8. Germline assignment: CDR1 SGHNT and CDR2 YYREEE (reference sequence). The CDR3 length is 16 residues. Based on the CDR3 plus reference TRBV5-4 and TRBJ2-1, the full variable domain is ETGVTQSPTHLIKTRGQQVTLRCSSQSGHNTVSWYQQALGQGPQFIFQYYREEENGRGNFPPRFSGLQFPNYSSELNVNALELDDSALYLCASSPGLAGALNEQFFGPGTRLTVL.